The present T cell receptor (beta chain) was sequenced within a study of memory CD4+ T cells and cytomegalovirus serostatus. Study-level information: This sample comes from healthy Belgian adults, several CMV seropositive, 24 seronegative. Study-level results: CD4+ memory repertoires contained about 40% of the roughly 160 reported CMV TCRbeta sequences.

Trimming took 7 bases from V and 6 from J, leaving 22 bases between them. The CDR3 sequence is 15 residues long. Germline V gives CDR1 MDHEN, CDR2 SYDVKM. Single viable CD3+CD4+CD8-CD45RO+ cells were sorted as the memory CD4+ T cells. Donors' CMV status reflects serum IgG against pp150, pp28, p38, p52. TCRdb's copy holds only in-frame clones and misses some; the assay was immunoSEQ multiplex PCR. In the table there are almost 55,000 clones, around 78% of which are singletons. Remarks on this clone: What it recognizes is unknown.

The sequenced sample consisted of memory CD4+ T cells from blood. The chain recombines TRBV28 with TRBJ2-7; tentatively, D is TRBD1 (6 bases). The receptor's source is an adult in good health and CMV-seronegative. The CDR3 DNA follows: TGTGCCAGCACCAATATCGGGATCCTACAGGGCGAGCAGTACTTC. Protein sequence: CASTNIGILQGEQYF.